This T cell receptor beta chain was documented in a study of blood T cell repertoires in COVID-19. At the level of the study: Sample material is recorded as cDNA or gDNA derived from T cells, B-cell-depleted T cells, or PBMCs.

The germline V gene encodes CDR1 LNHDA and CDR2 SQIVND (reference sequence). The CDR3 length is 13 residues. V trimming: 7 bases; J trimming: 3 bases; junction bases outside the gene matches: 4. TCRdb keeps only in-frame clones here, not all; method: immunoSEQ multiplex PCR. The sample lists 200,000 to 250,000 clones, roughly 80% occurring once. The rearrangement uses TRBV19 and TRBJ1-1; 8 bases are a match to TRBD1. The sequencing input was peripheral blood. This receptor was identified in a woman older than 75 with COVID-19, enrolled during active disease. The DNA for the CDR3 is TGTGCCAGTAATTCCAGGGGGCACACTGAAGCTTTCTTT. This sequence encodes CASNSRGHTEAFF.